This T cell receptor beta chain derives from a study of CD8 T cells in ankylosing spondylitis. General study points: In synovial fluid and blood from reactive arthritis, some motif variants were previously reported. Reportedly, significant enrichment of disease-linked clones occurred in matched ankylosing spondylitis synovial fluid. Seemingly characteristic of ankylosing spondylitis blood was a TCR beta motif consisting of 7 or 8 highly homologous variants. CD8+ disease-linked clones were present at relatively low frequencies in blood.

Germline V gene data show CDR1 as SGDLS and CDR2 as YYNGEE. V was shortened by 1 base and J by 4 bases, with 17 bases between the two germline ends. The CDR3 runs to 16 residues. MiXCR, applied by TCRdb to the 5' RACE reads, yields one record per CDR3 protein. The sample includes fewer than 180,000 distinct CDR3 sequences, more than 40% seen only once; the top ten take around 15%. A few counts support this clonotype. Its antigen is undetermined. This chain joins TRBV9 and TRBJ2-5; tentatively, D is TRBD2 (7 bases). Sequencing was performed on synovial fluid, either unsorted or a sorted T cell fraction (not recorded which). This TCR came from a male donor with ankylosing spondylitis. CDR3 nucleotide sequence: TGTGCCAGCAGCGTACTAGCGGAGGGGGTAGGAGAGACCCAGTACTTC. Translated: CASSVLAEGVGETQYF.